This T cell receptor beta chain was obtained from a study of shared clonotypes between healthy human individuals. This table comes from immunoSEQ multiplex PCR, and its TCRdb copy is limited to in-frame clones, with some not included. The top ten clones hold approximately 1.2% of a sample with over 1.4 million clones, more than 95% of them seen once. The CDR3 sequence is 15 residues long. Germline-derived CDR1 and CDR2 are LNHDA and SQIVND (reference sequence). Trimming stripped 1 base from V and 3 bases from J, with 10 bases between. Donors, without exception, were Caucasian adults residing in Nashville, Tennessee. The study separated CD4+ cells into CD45RA+ naive and CD45RA-negative memory subsets. Regarding the study as a whole: Researchers sampled blood only, noting tissue repertoires likely differ. Generation probability values for non-shared clonotypes were lower than those for clonotypes shared by all four donors.

Concerning this clone: No antigen is known for it.

The chain employs TRBV19 and TRBJ1-5; possible D gene TRBD1, 5 bases. The material sequenced was naive CD4+ T cells sorted from blood. Described subset: CD45RA+ positively selected. The source is a man under 40 in good health. The CDR3, as DNA: TGTGCCAGTAGTATAGGCGGGACCATCAATCAGCCCCAGCATTTT. Translated, it gives CASSIGGTINQPQHF.